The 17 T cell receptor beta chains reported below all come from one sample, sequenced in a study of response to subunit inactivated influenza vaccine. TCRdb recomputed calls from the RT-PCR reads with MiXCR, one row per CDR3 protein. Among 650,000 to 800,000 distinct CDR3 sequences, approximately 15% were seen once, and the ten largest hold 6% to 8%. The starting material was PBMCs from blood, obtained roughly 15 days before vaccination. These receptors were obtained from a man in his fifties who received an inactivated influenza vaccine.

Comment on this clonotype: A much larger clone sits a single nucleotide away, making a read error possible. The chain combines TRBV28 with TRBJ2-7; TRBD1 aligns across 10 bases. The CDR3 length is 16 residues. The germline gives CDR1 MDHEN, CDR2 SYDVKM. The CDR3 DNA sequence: TGTGCCAGCAGTAACCCGACAGGGGGCATTACCTACGAGCAGCACTTC. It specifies CASSNPTGGITYEQHF.

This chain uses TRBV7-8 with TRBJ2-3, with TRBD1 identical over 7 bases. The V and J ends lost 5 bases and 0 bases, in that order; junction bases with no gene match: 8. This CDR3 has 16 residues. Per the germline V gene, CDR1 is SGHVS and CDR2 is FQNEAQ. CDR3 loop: CASSARTGASTDTQYF. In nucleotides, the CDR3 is TGTGCCAGCAGCGCCCGGACAGGAGCTAGCACAGATACGCAGTATTTT.

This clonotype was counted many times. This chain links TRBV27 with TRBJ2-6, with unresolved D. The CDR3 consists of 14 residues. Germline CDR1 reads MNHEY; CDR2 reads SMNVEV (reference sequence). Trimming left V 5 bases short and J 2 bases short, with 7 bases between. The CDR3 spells CASSGVPGANVLTF. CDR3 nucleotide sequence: TGTGCCAGCAGTGGCGTTCCTGGGGCCAACGTCCTGACTTTC.

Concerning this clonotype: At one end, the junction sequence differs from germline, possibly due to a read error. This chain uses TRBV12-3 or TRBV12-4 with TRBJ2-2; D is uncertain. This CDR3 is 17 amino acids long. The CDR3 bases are TGTACCAGCAGTTTATGGGGTCCTCGCTCGAACACCGGGGAGCTGTTTTTT. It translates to CTSSLWGPRSNTGELFF.

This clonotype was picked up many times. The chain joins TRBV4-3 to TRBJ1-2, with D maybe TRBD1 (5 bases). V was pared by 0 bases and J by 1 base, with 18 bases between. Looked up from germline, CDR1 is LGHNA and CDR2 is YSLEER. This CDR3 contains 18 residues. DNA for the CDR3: TGCGCCAGCAGCCAAGATAATTGGTCAGGGAGAGGTAACTATGGCTACACCTTC. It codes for CASSQDNWSGRGNYGYTF.

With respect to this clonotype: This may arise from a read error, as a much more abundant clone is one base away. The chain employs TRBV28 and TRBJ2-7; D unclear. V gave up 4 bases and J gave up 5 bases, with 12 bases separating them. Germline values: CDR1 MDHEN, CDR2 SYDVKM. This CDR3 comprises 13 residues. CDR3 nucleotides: TGTGCCAGCAGTTATACGGCTGAGGACGAGCAGTACTTC. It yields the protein CASSYTAEDEQYF.

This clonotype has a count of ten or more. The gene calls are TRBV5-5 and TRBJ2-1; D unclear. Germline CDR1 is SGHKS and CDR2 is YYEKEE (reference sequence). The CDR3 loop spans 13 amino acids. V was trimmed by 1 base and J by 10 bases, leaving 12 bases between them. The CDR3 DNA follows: TGTGCCAGCAGCTTGCTGTCATACTACGAGCAGTTCTTC. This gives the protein CASSLLSYYEQFF.

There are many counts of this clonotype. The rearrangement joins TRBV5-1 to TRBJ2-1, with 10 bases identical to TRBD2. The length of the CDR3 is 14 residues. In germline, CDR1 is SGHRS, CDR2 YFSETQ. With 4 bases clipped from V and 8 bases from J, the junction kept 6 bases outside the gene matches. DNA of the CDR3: TGCGCCAGCAGCCCCCCTAGCGGGAGCGATGAGCAGTTCTTC. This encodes CASSPPSGSDEQFF.

The DNA for the CDR3 is TGTGCCTGGAGTGTAAACAGGGGGCGAGGGACGCAGTATTTT. This encodes CAWSVNRGRGTQYF. The chain is built from TRBV30 and TRBJ2-3, with TRBD1 identical over 9 bases. This CDR3 is 14 amino acids long. From germline, CDR1 is GTSNPN and CDR2 SVGIG (reference sequence). With 0 bases clipped from V and 9 bases from J, the junction kept 7 bases outside the gene matches. The complete variable domain, with remaining parts taken from reference TRBV30 and TRBJ2-3, reads SQTIHQWPATLVQPVGSPLSLECTVEGTSNPNLYWYRQAAGRGLQLLFYSVGIGQISSEVPQNLSASRPQDRQFILSSKKLLLSDSGFYLCAWSVNRGRGTQYFGPGTRLTVL.

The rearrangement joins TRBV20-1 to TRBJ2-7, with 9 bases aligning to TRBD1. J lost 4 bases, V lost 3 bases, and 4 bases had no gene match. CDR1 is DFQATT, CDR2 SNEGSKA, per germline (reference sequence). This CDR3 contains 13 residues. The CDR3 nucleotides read TGCAGTGCTAGTCCGGGACAGGGTTACGAGCAGTACTTC. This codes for CSASPGQGYEQYF.

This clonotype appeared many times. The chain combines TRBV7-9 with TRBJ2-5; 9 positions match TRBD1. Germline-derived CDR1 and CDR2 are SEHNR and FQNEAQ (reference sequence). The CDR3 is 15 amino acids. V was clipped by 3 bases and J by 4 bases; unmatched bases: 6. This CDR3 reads CASSLTPGQGETQYF. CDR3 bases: TGTGCCAGCAGCTTGACACCGGGACAGGGAGAGACCCAGTACTTC.

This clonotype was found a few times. CDR3 in DNA: TGCAGTGCCGCAACCCGATCAGGGAAACGCACAGATACGCAGTATTTT. It translates to CSAATRSGKRTDTQYF. V and J are TRBV20-1 and TRBJ2-3, with D perhaps TRBD1 (5 bases). Germline CDR1 and CDR2: DFQATT and SNEGSKA (reference sequence). V was pared by 6 bases and J by 1 base, with 20 bases between. CDR3 length equals 16 residues.

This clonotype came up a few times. CDR3 loop: CASSTRTGSGEKLFF. The CDR3 DNA sequence: TGTGCCAGCAGCACACGGACAGGGAGCGGCGAAAAACTGTTTTTT. The chain links TRBV11-2 to TRBJ1-4, with TRBD1 identical over 8 bases. With V trimmed by 5 bases and J by 8 bases, 10 bases remained unmatched. This CDR3 is 15 amino acids long. The germline CDR1 and CDR2 sequences are SGHAT and FQNNGV.

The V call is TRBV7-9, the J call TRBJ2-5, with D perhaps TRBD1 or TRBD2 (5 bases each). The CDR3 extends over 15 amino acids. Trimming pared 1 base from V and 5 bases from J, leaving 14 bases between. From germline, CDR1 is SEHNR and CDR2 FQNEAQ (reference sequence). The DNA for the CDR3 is TGTGCCAGCAGCTTAGGACTAACAGGAATGGAGACCCAGTACTTC. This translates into CASSLGLTGMETQYF. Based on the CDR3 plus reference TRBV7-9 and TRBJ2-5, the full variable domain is DTGVSQNPRHKITKRGQNVTFRCDPISEHNRLYWYRQTLGQGPEFLTYFQNEAQLEKSRLLSDRFSAERPKGSFSTLEIQRTEQGDSAMYLCASSLGLTGMETQYFGPGTRLLVL.

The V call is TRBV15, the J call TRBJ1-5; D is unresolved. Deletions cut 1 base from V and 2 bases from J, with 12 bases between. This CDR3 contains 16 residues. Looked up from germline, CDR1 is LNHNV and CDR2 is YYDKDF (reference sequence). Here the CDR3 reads CATSRGVGRGNQPQHF. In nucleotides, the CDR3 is TGTGCCACCAGCAGAGGAGTAGGCCGGGGCAATCAGCCCCAGCATTTT.

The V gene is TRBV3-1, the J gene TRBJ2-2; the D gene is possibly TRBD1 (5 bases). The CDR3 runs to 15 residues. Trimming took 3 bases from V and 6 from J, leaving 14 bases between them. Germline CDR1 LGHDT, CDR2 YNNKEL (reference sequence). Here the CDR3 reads CASSHRQGRAGELFF. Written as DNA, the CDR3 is TGTGCCAGCAGCCATCGCCAGGGTCGCGCCGGGGAGCTGTTTTTT.

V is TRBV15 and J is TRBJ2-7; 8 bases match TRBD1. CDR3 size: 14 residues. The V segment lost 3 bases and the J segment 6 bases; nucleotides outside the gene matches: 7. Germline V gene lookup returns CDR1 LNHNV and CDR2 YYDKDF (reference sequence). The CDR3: CATSSPGQGAEQYF. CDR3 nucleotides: TGTGCCACCAGCAGCCCAGGACAGGGTGCCGAGCAGTACTTC.